This TCR beta chain was recorded in a study of cytomegalovirus exposure and HLA in healthy donors. Whole-study context: Researchers previously reported finding about 110 million unique TCR beta sequences from 170 million or so T cells.

The primer mix had 60 Vbeta and 13 Jbeta primers. Generated by immunoSEQ multiplex PCR, the TCRdb table keeps only in-frame clones and is missing some. The sample has about 160,000 clones; 80% are singletons. CDR1 SGHTA and CDR2 FQGNSA come from the germline V gene. The CDR3 length is 15 residues. V dropped 1 base and J dropped 4 bases, with 13 bases sitting between them. The sequencing input was PBMCs. This TCR derives from a man in his thirties or forties in good health and CMV-seronegative. The chain recombines TRBV7-2 with TRBJ1-1; D perhaps matches TRBD1 (5 bases). This chain's CDR3 is CASSLVVGGGTEAFF. In DNA form, the CDR3 reads TGTGCCAGCAGCTTAGTCGTCGGGGGAGGCACTGAAGCTTTCTTT. Full variable domain (missing parts from reference TRBV7-2 and TRBJ1-1): GAGVSQSPSNKVTEKGKDVELRCDPISGHTALYWYRQSLGQGLEFLIYFQGNSAPDKSGLPSDRFSAERTGGSVSTLTIQRTQQEDSAVYLCASSLVVGGGTEAFFGQGTRLTVV.